The 32 T cell receptor beta chains reported below all come from one sample, sequenced in a study of tumor-infiltrating lymphocytes in primary liver carcinoma. Out of unsorted whole blood came the blood RNA, and germline DNA was extracted as well. With approximately 500 ng total RNA as template and a constant-region primer, TCR beta cDNA was made. It was through three nested multiplex PCR rounds of slightly modified ARM-PCR that TCR beta libraries arose. Forward primers for TRBV1-TRBV30 and a C-beta reverse primer served the first two PCR rounds, at about 9 cycles each. TCRdb redid the calling of the multiplex PCR reads with MiXCR, one entry per CDR3 protein. The sample shows fewer than 400,000 distinct CDR3 sequences, more than 55% of them seen only once. The source material was peripheral blood. The source of these receptors is a woman in her 30s with primary liver carcinoma and hepatitis B virus infection.

The chain couples TRBV12-3 or TRBV12-4 to TRBJ2-5; TRBD2 is a possible D gene (6 bases). The CDR3 runs to 18 residues. The V end lost 2 bases, the J end lost 5 bases, and 24 bases lay between the germline ends. CDR3 sequence: CASSLTSIGDPSVETQYF. In nucleotides, the CDR3 is TGTGCCAGCAGTTTAACATCCATCGGGGACCCTAGCGTTGAGACCCAGTACTTC.

The chain links TRBV5-1 to TRBJ1-2; 12 nucleotides match TRBD1. The CDR3 runs 16 residues. The germline V gene has CDR1 SGHRS and CDR2 YFSETQ. V was pared by 4 bases and J by 4 bases, with 8 bases of the junction left unmatched. The CDR3, as DNA: TGCGCCAGCAGCCCGAGCGGGACAGGGGGCGCCTATGGCTACACCTTC. As protein: CASSPSGTGGAYGYTF.

Note on this clonotype: One junction end does not reproduce the germline sequence, and a read error may be involved. The chain is built from TRBV4-2 and TRBJ2-1, with D maybe TRBD1 (6 bases). The CDR3 is 16 amino acids. The V gene's germline CDR1 is LGHNA and CDR2 YNFKEQ. CDR3 amino acids: CASSQEGDRNYSEQFF. For the CDR3, the DNA is TGTGCCAGCAGCCAAGAGGGAGACAGGAACTACAGTGAGCAATTCTTC.

This clonotype was counted a few times. The gene calls are TRBV14 and TRBJ2-3; D remains unclear. V gave up 0 bases and J gave up 2 bases, with 9 bases separating them. Germline V gives CDR1 SGHDN, CDR2 FVKESK. CDR3 length equals 15 residues. Here the CDR3 reads CASSQDLTYTDTQYF. For the CDR3, the DNA is TGTGCCAGCAGCCAAGACCTCACCTACACAGATACGCAGTATTTT.

This clonotype was recorded at least ten times. The CDR3 DNA is TGCAGCGGTCGGACAGGGGATGGCTACACCTTC. This translates into CSGRTGDGYTF. The chain has TRBV29-1 and TRBJ1-2, with 9 bases matching TRBD1. The germline gives CDR1 SQVTM, CDR2 ANQGSEA. There are 11 residues in the CDR3. Trimming took 7 bases from V and 6 from J; bases not matched to a gene: 3.

This clonotype occurred a few times. V and J are TRBV6-6 and TRBJ2-1, with 8 bases lining up with TRBD2. J gave up 7 bases and V 7 bases, and 12 bases lay outside the gene matches. The CDR3 totals 15 residues. CDR1 MNHNY and CDR2 SVGAGI come from the germline V gene (reference sequence). The chain's CDR3 is CASIPGGAGTNEQFF. The CDR3 DNA follows: TGTGCCAGCATTCCCGGGGGGGCCGGGACAAATGAGCAGTTCTTC.

The genes are TRBV11-2 and TRBJ2-3; 9 nucleotides agree with TRBD1. CDR1 is SGHAT, CDR2 FQNNGV, per germline. J lost 3 bases, V lost 4 bases, and 8 bases had no gene match. This CDR3 is built from 16 residues. The CDR3 loop reads CASSSGQGIVTDTQYF. CDR3 nucleotides: TGTGCCAGCAGCTCAGGACAGGGGATTGTTACAGATACGCAGTATTTT.

This clonotype appeared a few times. The chain recombines TRBV6-5 with TRBJ1-1; unclear D gene. Germline V gene sequence: CDR1 MNHEY, CDR2 SVGAGI. This CDR3 spans 14 amino acids. The V gene lost 11 bases and the J gene lost 1 base, with 17 bases spanning the gap. For the CDR3, the DNA is TGTGCCTCCCGGATCCGCCTGAGGAACACTGAAGCTTTCTTT. Protein product: CASRIRLRNTEAFF.

As for this clonotype: This may be a read error, as it is one base from a much larger clone. This chain links TRBV29-1 with TRBJ1-4; weak D call: TRBD1 (5 bases). The CDR3 spans 13 residues. Germline V gene lookup returns CDR1 SQVTM and CDR2 ANQGSEA. The CDR3 protein is CSGGASAGERLFF. The CDR3 nucleotides read TGCAGCGGAGGGGCCTCAGCGGGTGAAAGACTGTTTTTT.

The chain couples TRBV12-3 or TRBV12-4 to TRBJ1-3, with a weak D call TRBD1 (6 bases). V was shortened by 2 bases and J by 8 bases, with 16 bases between the two germline ends. CDR3 size: 15 residues. CDR3 nucleotide sequence: TGTGCCAGCAGTTTATTGTCGGGGGGCGGATACACCATATATTTT. Translated: CASSLLSGGGYTIYF.

Concerning this clonotype: The junction departs from germline at one end; a sequencing error may be responsible. The chain employs TRBV13 and TRBJ2-1, with TRBD2 as a possible D gene (5 bases). The germline V gene has CDR1 PRHDT and CDR2 FYEKMQ (reference sequence). The CDR3 covers 15 residues. The CDR3 nucleotides are TGTGCCAGCAGCTTGTTCGCGGGTCTTTCCAATGGGCAGTTCTTC. Translation: CASSLFAGLSNGQFF.

This clonotype was recorded many times. The V and J genes are TRBV12-3 or TRBV12-4 and TRBJ1-1, with no clear D. The V gene lost 6 bases and the J gene lost 0 bases, with 11 bases spanning the gap. The CDR3 runs 14 residues. The CDR3 bases are TGTGCCAGCAGAGTTTTATCCATGAACACTGAAGCTTTCTTT. Its translation: CASRVLSMNTEAFF.

In its sample, this clonotype was seen a few times. The V gene is TRBV4-2, the J gene TRBJ2-3, with 8 bases identical to TRBD2. Per germline, CDR1 LGHNA and CDR2 YNFKEQ. This CDR3 contains 14 residues. Trimming removed 5 bases from V and 6 bases from J; junction bases left unmatched: 7. Here the CDR3 reads CASSSRTSSDTQYF. CDR3 coding DNA: TGTGCCAGCAGCTCACGGACTAGCAGCGATACGCAGTATTTT.

This clonotype came up a few times. V gene TRBV6-2 or TRBV6-3 combines with J gene TRBJ2-1, with 12 bases aligning to TRBD2. V lost 5 bases and J lost 4; bases outside the gene matches: 3. Germline V gene data show CDR1 as MNHEY and CDR2 as SVGEGT. This CDR3 is built from 15 residues. The CDR3 spells CASSDLAGGYNEQFF. In DNA form, the CDR3 reads TGTGCCAGCAGTGACCTAGCGGGAGGGTACAATGAGCAGTTCTTC.

This chain links TRBV25-1 with TRBJ2-1; D possibly uses TRBD1 or TRBD2 (5 bases each). V gave up 7 bases and J gave up 5 bases, with 21 bases separating them. CDR1 is MGHDK, CDR2 SYGVNS, per germline. This CDR3 comprises 16 residues. CDR3 coding DNA: TGTGCCAGCATGGGGACCGGTGGGAGTGGTGACAATGAGCAGTTCTTC. Protein: CASMGTGGSGDNEQFF.

Concerning this clonotype itself: An end of the junction does not agree with germline; a read error may underlie this. The gene calls are TRBV11-2 and TRBJ2-7, with TRBD1 as a possible D gene (5 bases). Germline CDR1 and CDR2: SGHAT and FQNNGV. The CDR3 sequence is 14 residues long. CDR3 nucleotides: TGTGCCAGTAGCTTGGGGCGGTTTCCCTGCAAGCAGTACTTC. The encoded protein is CASSLGRFPCKQYF.

This clonotype has a handful of counts. The chain couples TRBV6-1 to TRBJ1-3, with D maybe TRBD1 (6 bases). Germline V CDR1 and CDR2: MNHNS, SASEGT. The germline V and J ends were trimmed by 7 bases and 0 bases, with 19 bases remaining between them. This CDR3 has 17 amino acids. CDR3 in DNA: TGTGCCAGCACCGCCGAAAGATGGGGGCCCTCTGGAAACACCATATATTTT. This codes for CASTAERWGPSGNTIYF.

A few counts support this clonotype. The J gene is TRBJ2-1, the V gene TRBV29-1; D is possibly TRBD2 (6 bases). Per the germline V gene, CDR1 is SQVTM and CDR2 is ANQGSEA. Trimming removed 8 bases from V and 4 bases from J, with 18 bases in between. CDR3 length: 14 residues. The CDR3 nucleotides are TGCAGCCCCGAGCGGGTGGGGCCTTACAATGAGCAGTTCTTC. It is translated as CSPERVGPYNEQFF.

With respect to this clonotype: It may be a read error: a sequence one base away is much more abundant. The chain joins TRBV29-1 to TRBJ1-2, with D unclear. Trimming took 7 bases from V and 4 from J, leaving 10 bases between them. The CDR3 length is 11 residues. The germline CDR1 and CDR2 sequences are SQVTM and ANQGSEA. CDR3 bases: TGCAGCGGAACTCACCTCTATGGCTACACCTTC. Translating it yields CSGTHLYGYTF. The whole variable domain, remainder taken from reference TRBV29-1 and TRBJ1-2, is SAVISQKPSRDICQRGTSLTIQCQVDSQVTMMFWYRQQPGQSLTLIATANQGSEATYESGFVIDKFPISRPNLTFSTLTVSNMSPEDSSIYLCSGTHLYGYTFGSGTRLTVV.

In its sample, this clonotype was seen many times. The rearrangement joins TRBV7-8 to TRBJ2-3; D uncertain. The germline CDR1 and CDR2 sequences are SGHVS and FQNEAQ. The CDR3 has 15 residues. V lost 1 base to trimming and J lost 3 bases, with 11 bases between them. The CDR3 protein is CASSLGVGRTDTQYF. The DNA for the CDR3 is TGTGCCAGCAGCTTAGGTGTCGGTAGAACAGATACGCAGTATTTT.

As to this clonotype: Compared with germline, one end of the junction differs, possibly owing to a read error. V and J are TRBV12-3 or TRBV12-4 and TRBJ1-2; TRBD1 might be the D (6 bases). CDR3 length: 13 residues. In DNA, the CDR3 is TGTGCCAGCAGATTCGAAGGGGGGAATGGCTACATCTTC. Residues: CASRFEGGNGYIF.

This clonotype was detected many times. The rearrangement links TRBV12-3 or TRBV12-4 to TRBJ2-1, with D uncertain. Trimming took off 6 bases at V and 0 bases at J, with 18 bases between the two ends. The CDR3 is made up of 17 amino acids. The CDR3 spells CASSHPPDWSSYNEQFF. The CDR3 DNA follows: TGTGCCAGCAGCCATCCCCCAGACTGGAGCTCCTACAATGAGCAGTTCTTC.

This clonotype was seen a few times. This clone may be a read error of a much larger clone one base away. The V and J genes are TRBV11-2 and TRBJ2-4, with D unresolved. Trimming took off 5 bases at V and 5 bases at J, with 19 bases between the two ends. The V gene's germline CDR1 is SGHAT and CDR2 FQNNGV. The CDR3 is 16 residues long. CDR3 residues: CASSPLPTTDQNIQYF. Here the CDR3 DNA reads TGTGCCAGCAGCCCACTCCCGACCACCGACCAAAACATTCAGTACTTC.

The V call is TRBV28, the J call TRBJ2-7, with 7 positions matching TRBD1. Unmatched junction bases numbered 8, after V lost 10 bases and J lost 5 bases. Per germline, CDR1 MDHEN and CDR2 SYDVKM. There are 12 residues in the CDR3. CDR3 region: CATTGFGDEQYF. CDR3 in DNA: TGTGCCACGACAGGGTTCGGGGACGAGCAGTACTTC.

This clonotype was seen at least ten times. The V gene is TRBV29-1, the J gene TRBJ1-2; maybe TRBD1 (6 bases). Germline assignment: CDR1 SQVTM and CDR2 ANQGSEA. The germline V and J ends were trimmed by 3 bases and 4 bases, with 12 bases remaining between them. The CDR3 length is 13 residues. In DNA form, the CDR3 reads TGCAGCGTTGATGAGGGGGTAGGCTATGGCTACACCTTC. Its translation: CSVDEGVGYGYTF.

With respect to this clonotype: With a much larger clone just one base away, this may be a read error. The chain joins TRBV4-1 to TRBJ2-3; 10 bases are shared with TRBD2. CDR1 is MGHRA, CDR2 YSYEKL, per germline. The CDR3 is 16 residues long. The DNA for the CDR3 is TGCGCCAGCAGCCAAAATCCGGGACTAGCGTCCGATAGGCAGTATTTT. Translation: CASSQNPGLASDRQYF.

A single count supports this clonotype. The chain carries TRBV29-1 and TRBJ1-2, with TRBD1 matching over 9 bases. V lost 3 bases, J lost 0 bases, and 5 bases stayed unmatched. Germline V CDR1 and CDR2: SQVTM, ANQGSEA. The CDR3 sequence is 15 residues long. The CDR3 reads CSVDLGQGPNYGYTF. CDR3 sequence (DNA): TGCAGCGTTGATTTGGGACAGGGCCCTAACTATGGCTACACCTTC. The whole variable domain, remainder taken from reference TRBV29-1 and TRBJ1-2, is SAVISQKPSRDICQRGTSLTIQCQVDSQVTMMFWYRQQPGQSLTLIATANQGSEATYESGFVIDKFPISRPNLTFSTLTVSNMSPEDSSIYLCSVDLGQGPNYGYTFGSGTRLTVV.

V is TRBV4-3 and J is TRBJ2-2; no firm D call. V was shortened by 4 bases and J by 5 bases, with 17 bases between the two germline ends. Germline V gene data show CDR1 as LGHNA and CDR2 as YSLEER. The CDR3 length is 16 residues. The CDR3 is CASSRESRFRTGELFF. As DNA, the CDR3 is TGCGCCAGCAGCCGAGAGTCGAGATTTAGGACCGGGGAGCTGTTTTTT.

The chain joins TRBV28 to TRBJ2-5, with D tentatively TRBD1 or TRBD2 (5 bases each). The CDR3 is made up of 14 amino acids. V was shortened by 2 bases and J by 5 bases, with 12 bases between the two germline ends. CDR1 MDHEN and CDR2 SYDVKM come from the germline V gene. CDR3 coding DNA: TGTGCCAGCAGTTTACGGCCGAGGGACGAGACCCAGTACTTC. Protein: CASSLRPRDETQYF.

This clonotype has ten or more counts. The V gene is TRBV12-3 or TRBV12-4, the J gene TRBJ1-1; D might be TRBD1 (5 bases). There are 15 residues in the CDR3. Trimming took off 5 bases at V and 4 bases at J, with 17 bases between the two ends. The CDR3 protein is CASSLRGGTLTEAFF. CDR3 DNA: TGTGCCAGCAGTCTCCGGGGGGGTACACTCACTGAAGCTTTCTTT.

There are many counts of this clonotype. The chain joins TRBV29-1 to TRBJ1-1; D uncertain. Germline-derived CDR1 and CDR2 are SQVTM and ANQGSEA. The germline V and J ends were trimmed by 4 bases and 1 base, with 7 bases remaining between them. This CDR3 comprises 12 residues. CDR3 sequence reads: CSVVHQNTEAFF. Here the CDR3 DNA reads TGCAGCGTTGTACACCAGAACACTGAAGCTTTCTTT.

This sequence joins TRBV10-3 and TRBJ2-7; D unresolved. Germline CDR1 and CDR2: ENHRY and SYGVKD. The CDR3 runs to 15 residues. V dropped 0 bases and J dropped 4 bases, with 13 bases sitting between them. DNA of the CDR3: TGTGCCATCAGTGAGTCCCCGGATACTCCTTACGAGCAGTACTTC. Amino acids: CAISESPDTPYEQYF.